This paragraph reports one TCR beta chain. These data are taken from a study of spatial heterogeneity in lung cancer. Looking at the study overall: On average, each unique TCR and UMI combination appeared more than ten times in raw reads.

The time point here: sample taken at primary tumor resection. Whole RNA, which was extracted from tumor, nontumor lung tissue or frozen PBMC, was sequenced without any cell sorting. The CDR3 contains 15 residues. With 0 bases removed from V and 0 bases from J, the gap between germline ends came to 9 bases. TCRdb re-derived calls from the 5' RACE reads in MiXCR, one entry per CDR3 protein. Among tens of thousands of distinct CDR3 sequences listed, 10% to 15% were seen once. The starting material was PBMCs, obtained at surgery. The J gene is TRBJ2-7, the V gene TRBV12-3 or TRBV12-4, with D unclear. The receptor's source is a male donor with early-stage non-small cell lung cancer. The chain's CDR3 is CASSLALKSSYEQYF. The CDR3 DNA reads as TGTGCCAGCAGTTTAGCGCTCAAGAGCTCCTACGAGCAGTACTTC.